The clone carrying this T cell receptor (beta chain) was detected only a few times. The entry originates in a study of identical twins. TCRdb fed the 5' RACE reads into MiXCR, producing one record per CDR3 protein. The profile shows about 300,000 distinct CDR3 sequences, 9% to 15% of them singletons. These records were also assigned to another study, of yellow fever vaccine responses in identical twins.

The clonotype comes from a woman between 18 and 29 years old in good health. Sequenced input: CD8+ T cells sorted from blood.

The CDR3 region is CASSEGGSTYNEQFF. Here the CDR3 DNA reads TGTGCCAGCAGTGAAGGCGGGAGCACGTACAATGAGCAGTTCTTC. The genes are TRBV2 and TRBJ2-1; 7 bases are shared with TRBD2. The CDR3 is 15 amino acids. Germline V gives CDR1 SNHLY, CDR2 FYNNEI. J gave up 4 bases and V 1 base, and 4 bases lay outside the gene matches.